This T cell receptor (beta chain) was documented in a study of Ad26.COV2.S vaccination and SARS-CoV-2 variants. About the research overall: Dosing was one shot or two shots 56 days apart.

V lost 5 bases and J lost 10; bases outside the gene matches: 14. This CDR3 contains 17 residues. Germline CDR1 reads SEHNR; CDR2 reads FQNEAQ (reference sequence). The method was immunoSEQ multiplex PCR; TCRdb's version includes in-frame clones alone and lacks a portion of them. Altogether a few hundred thousand clones are present, around nine tenths being singletons, with the ten largest covering around 3.6%. Treatment defined: some 19 received Ad26.COV2.S at low or high dose, single or two shots; roughly five received placebo; per-sample allocation not given. Sample collection was performed on day 63 after the first vaccine or placebo injection.

Sequencing used peripheral blood, obtained in a trial of Ad26.COV2.S vaccine versus placebo. The gene calls are TRBV7-9 and TRBJ2-1, with 13 bases that match TRBD2. This clonotype originated in a person between 18 and 59 years old who received the Ad26.COV2.S COVID-19 vaccine or a placebo. The CDR3 DNA sequence: TGTGCCAGCAGCCCTAGGACTAGCGGGGGCGGGAGGACAGAGCAGTTCTTC. Translation: CASSPRTSGGGRTEQFF.